This is a list of T cell receptor beta chains from one sample in a study of tumor-infiltrating lymphocytes in oesophageal squamous cell carcinoma. TCRdb ran MiXCR on the PCR reads and lists one entry per CDR3 protein. The table shows around 13,000 distinct CDR3 sequences, with around 60% occurring only once. Sequenced input: esophageal tumor tissue. These receptor sequences come from a female donor with esophageal squamous cell carcinoma. Both conserved end residues are trimmed from each CDR3. Only part of the rows carry a size: once, few, many, or a class if the clone is expanded.

j_gene | abundance | v_gene | CDR3aa
TRBJ2-2 | few | TRBV5-1 | ASRIYRNTGELF
TRBJ1-1 | - | TRBV7-4 | ASSFSRDTEAF
TRBJ2-2 | - | TRBV7-2 | ASSFSRGNTGELF
TRBJ2-3 | - | TRBV6-1 | ASSNDLDTQY
TRBJ2-3 | few | TRBV6-1 | ASSEVRARGADTQY
- | - | TRBV12-3/TRBV12-4 | ASSLAGTIRSPLH
- | once | TRBV7-2 | ASSLGLAGVQETQY
TRBJ2-3 | - | TRBV7-3 | ASSLSRTDTQY
- | - | TRBV7-6 | ASSFAREQY
- | - | TRBV7-3 | ASSPLAGSYNEQF
TRBJ2-1 | few | TRBV7-2 | ASSHLAGYSNEQF
- | - | TRBV12-3/TRBV12-4 | ASSLAGGGETQY
TRBJ2-2 | medium-sized | TRBV11-2 | ASTQRPFTGELF
- | - | TRBV7-3 | ASSPYTSSKVNEQF
- | - | TRBV7-2 | ASSRDYSYEQY
TRBJ2-7 | - | TRBV20-1 | SAGGGYEQY
TRBJ1-1 | - | TRBV6-5 | ASRASGGEREAF
TRBJ2-7 | - | TRBV7-2 | ASSLGVAGGYEQY
TRBJ2-1 | - | TRBV24-1 | ATRGRGLSSYNEQF
TRBJ1-5 | once | TRBV6-1 | ASSEPNYSNQPQH
TRBJ2-3 | - | TRBV7-8 | ASSLVILAGTDTQY
TRBJ2-6 | - | TRBV12-3/TRBV12-4 | ASRVSGLSGANVLT